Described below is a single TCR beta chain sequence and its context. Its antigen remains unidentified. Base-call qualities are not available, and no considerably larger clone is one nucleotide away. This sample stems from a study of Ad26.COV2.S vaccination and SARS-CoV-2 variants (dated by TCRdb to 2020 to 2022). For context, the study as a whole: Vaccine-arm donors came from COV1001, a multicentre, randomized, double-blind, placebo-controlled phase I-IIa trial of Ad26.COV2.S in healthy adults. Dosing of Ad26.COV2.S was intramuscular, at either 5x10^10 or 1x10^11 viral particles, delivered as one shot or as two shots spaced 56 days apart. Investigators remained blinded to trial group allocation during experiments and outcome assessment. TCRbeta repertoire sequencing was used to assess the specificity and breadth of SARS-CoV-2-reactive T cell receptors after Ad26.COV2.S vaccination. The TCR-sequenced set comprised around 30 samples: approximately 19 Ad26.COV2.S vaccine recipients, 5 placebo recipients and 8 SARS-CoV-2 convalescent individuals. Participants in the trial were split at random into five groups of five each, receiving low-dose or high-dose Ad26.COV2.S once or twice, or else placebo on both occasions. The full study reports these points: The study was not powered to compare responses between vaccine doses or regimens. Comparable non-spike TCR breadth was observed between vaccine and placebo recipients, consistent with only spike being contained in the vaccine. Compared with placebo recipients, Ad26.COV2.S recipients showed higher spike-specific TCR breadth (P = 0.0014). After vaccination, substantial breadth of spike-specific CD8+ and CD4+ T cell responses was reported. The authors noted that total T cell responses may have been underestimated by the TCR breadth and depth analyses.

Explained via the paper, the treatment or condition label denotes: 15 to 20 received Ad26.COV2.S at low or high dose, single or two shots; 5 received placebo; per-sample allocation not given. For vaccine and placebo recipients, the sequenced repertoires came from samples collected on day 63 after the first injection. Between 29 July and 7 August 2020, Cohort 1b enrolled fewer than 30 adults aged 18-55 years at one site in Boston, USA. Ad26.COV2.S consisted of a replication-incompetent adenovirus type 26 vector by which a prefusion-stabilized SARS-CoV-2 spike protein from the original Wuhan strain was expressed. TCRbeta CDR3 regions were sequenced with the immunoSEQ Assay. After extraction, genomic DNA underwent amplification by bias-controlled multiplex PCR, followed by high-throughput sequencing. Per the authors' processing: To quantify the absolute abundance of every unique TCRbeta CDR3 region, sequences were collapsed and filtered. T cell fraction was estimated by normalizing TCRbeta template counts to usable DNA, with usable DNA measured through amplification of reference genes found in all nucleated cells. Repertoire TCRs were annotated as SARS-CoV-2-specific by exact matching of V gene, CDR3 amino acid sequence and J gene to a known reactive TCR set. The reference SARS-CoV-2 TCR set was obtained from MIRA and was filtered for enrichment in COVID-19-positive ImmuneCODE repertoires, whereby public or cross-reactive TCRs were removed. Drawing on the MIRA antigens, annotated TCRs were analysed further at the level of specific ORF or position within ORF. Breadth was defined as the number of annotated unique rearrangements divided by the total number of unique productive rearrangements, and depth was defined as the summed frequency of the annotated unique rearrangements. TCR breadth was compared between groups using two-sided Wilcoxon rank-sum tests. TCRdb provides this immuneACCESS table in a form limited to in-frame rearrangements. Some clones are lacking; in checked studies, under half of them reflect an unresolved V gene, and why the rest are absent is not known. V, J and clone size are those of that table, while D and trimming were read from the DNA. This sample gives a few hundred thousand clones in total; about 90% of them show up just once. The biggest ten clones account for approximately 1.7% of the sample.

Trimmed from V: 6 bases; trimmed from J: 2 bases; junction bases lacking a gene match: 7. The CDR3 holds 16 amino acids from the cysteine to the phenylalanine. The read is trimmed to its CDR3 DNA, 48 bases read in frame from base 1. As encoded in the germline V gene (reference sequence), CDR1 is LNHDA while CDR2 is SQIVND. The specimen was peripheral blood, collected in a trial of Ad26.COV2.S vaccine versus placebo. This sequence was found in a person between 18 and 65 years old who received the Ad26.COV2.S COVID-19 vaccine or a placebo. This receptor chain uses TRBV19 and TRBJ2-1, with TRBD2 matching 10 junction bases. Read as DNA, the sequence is TGTGCCAGTAGCCTTAGCGGGGGGTTAACCTACAATGAGCAGTTCTTC. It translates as CASSLSGGLTYNEQFF. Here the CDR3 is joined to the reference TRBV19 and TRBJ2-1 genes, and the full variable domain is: DGGITQSPKYLFRKEGQNVTLSCEQNLNHDAMYWYRQDPGQGLRLIYYSQIVNDFQKGDIAEGYSVSREKKESFPLTVTSAQKNPTAFYLCASSLSGGLTYNEQFFGPGTRLTVL.